This T cell receptor (beta chain) was sequenced during a study of cytomegalovirus exposure and HLA in healthy donors. Whole-study findings and limits: The study labeled under 200 TCR beta chains cytomegalovirus-associated. Reportedly, HLA-A and HLA-B alleles of most subjects were accurately predicted from TCR beta. A later examination showed that TCR association rates differed by HLA locus, with DRB1 most and HLA-C fewest. Indistinguishability led to the exclusion of some V segments, TRBV6-2 and TRBV6-3 included.

This PCR relied on a set of 60 Vbeta primers and 13 Jbeta primers. Clones were read by immunoSEQ multiplex PCR, and TCRdb kept only the in-frame ones, dropping some. The sample has 40,000 or so clones, approximately 60% seen once. With respect to this clone: The antigen is unknown.

V lost 7 bases to trimming and J lost 4 bases; unmatched junction nucleotides: 9. Germline V gene data show CDR1 as SNHLY and CDR2 as FYNNEI. The CDR3 covers 14 residues. This chain joins TRBV2 and TRBJ1-1; 7 nucleotides line up with TRBD1. The clonotype comes from a human donor in good health. Material: PBMCs. The CDR3 protein is CASILTGSTTEAFF. In DNA form, the CDR3 reads TGTGCCAGCATCTTGACAGGGTCGACCACTGAAGCTTTCTTT.